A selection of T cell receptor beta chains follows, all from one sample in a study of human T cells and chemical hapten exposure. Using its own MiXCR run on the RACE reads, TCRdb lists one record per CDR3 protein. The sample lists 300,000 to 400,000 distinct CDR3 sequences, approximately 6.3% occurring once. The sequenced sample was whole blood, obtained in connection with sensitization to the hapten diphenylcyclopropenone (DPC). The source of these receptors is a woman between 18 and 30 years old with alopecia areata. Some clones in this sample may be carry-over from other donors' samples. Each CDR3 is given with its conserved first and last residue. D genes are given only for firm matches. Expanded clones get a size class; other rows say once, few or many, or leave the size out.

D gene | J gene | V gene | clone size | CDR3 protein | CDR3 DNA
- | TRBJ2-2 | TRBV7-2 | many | CASSLDRATSGELFF | TGTGCCAGCAGCTTAGACAGGGCAACGTCCGGGGAGCTGTTTTTT
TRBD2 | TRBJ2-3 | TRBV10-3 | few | CAISLGLDTDTQYF | TGTGCCATCAGCCTGGGACTAGACACAGATACGCAGTATTTT
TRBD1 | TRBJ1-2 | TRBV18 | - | CASSLSDRFYGYTF | TGTGCCAGCTCACTCTCGGACAGGTTCTATGGCTACACCTTC
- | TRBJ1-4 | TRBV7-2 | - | CASSLGGSQNTEKLFF | TGTGCCAGCAGCTTAGGAGGTTCTCAGAATACTGAAAAACTGTTTTTT
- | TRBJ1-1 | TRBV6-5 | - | CASSSQGRYTEAFF | TGTGCCAGCAGTTCCCAGGGGAGGTACACTGAAGCTTTCTTT
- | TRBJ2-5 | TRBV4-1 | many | CASSQPRGETQYF | TGCGCCAGCAGCCAACCCAGAGGAGAGACCCAGTACTTC
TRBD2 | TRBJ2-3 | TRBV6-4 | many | CASSKTSGAFTDTQYF | TGTGCCAGCAGTAAAACTAGCGGGGCCTTCACAGATACGCAGTATTTT
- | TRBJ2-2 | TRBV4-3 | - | CASSPGLGVTNTGELFF | TGCGCCAGCAGCCCAGGACTGGGGGTTACGAACACCGGGGAGCTGTTTTTT
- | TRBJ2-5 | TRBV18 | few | CASSAQSGDQETQYF | TGTGCCAGCTCCGCCCAAAGTGGAGACCAAGAGACCCAGTACTTC
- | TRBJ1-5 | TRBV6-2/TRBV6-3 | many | CASSYGGPGQPQHF | TGTGCCAGCAGTTACGGTGGACCCGGTCAGCCCCAGCATTTT
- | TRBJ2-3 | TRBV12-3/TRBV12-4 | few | CASSPTSSDTDTQYF | TGTGCCAGCAGCCCCACGTCTTCCGACACAGATACGCAGTATTTT
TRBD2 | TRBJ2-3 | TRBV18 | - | CASSPRLAGGRDTQYF | TGTGCCAGCTCACCGAGACTAGCGGGGGGCCGCGATACGCAGTATTTT
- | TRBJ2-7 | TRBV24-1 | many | CATSDLPGDSFWIYEQYF | TGTGCCACCAGTGATTTGCCGGGGGATTCGTTCTGGATCTACGAGCAGTACTTC
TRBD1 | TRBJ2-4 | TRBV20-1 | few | CSARDRDRGRNIQYF | TGCAGTGCTAGAGATAGGGACAGGGGGCGAAACATTCAGTACTTC
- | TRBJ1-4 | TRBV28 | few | CASRITRSEKLFF | TGTGCCAGCAGAATTACGAGAAGCGAAAAACTGTTTTTT
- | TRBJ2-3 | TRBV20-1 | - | CSAPPTGGGESFSTDTQYF | TGCAGTGCTCCCCCCACGGGCGGGGGCGAAAGCTTTAGCACAGATACGCAGTATTTT
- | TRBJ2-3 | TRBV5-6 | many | CASSPLSGASTDTQYF | TGTGCCAGCAGCCCCCTCTCGGGGGCTAGCACAGATACGCAGTATTTT
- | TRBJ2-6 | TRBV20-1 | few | CSARDPKGGANVLTF | TGCAGTGCTAGAGACCCCAAGGGTGGGGCCAACGTCCTGACTTTC
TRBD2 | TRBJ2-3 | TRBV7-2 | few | CASSVPTSGGTDTQYF | TGTGCCAGCAGCGTACCGACTAGCGGGGGCACAGATACGCAGTATTTT
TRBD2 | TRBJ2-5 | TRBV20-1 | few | CSSNVAGGHETQYF | TGCAGTTCGAATGTAGCGGGGGGGCACGAGACCCAGTACTTC
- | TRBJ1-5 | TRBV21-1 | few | CASIPRDQPQHF | TGTGCCAGCATCCCAAGGGATCAGCCCCAGCATTTT
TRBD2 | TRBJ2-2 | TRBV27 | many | CASTAPGGVRTGELFF | TGTGCCAGCACCGCGCCGGGAGGGGTTCGCACCGGGGAGCTGTTTTTT
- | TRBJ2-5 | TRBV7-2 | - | CASSSRGLSETQYF | TGTGCCAGCAGCTCCCGGGGGCTTAGCGAGACCCAGTACTTC